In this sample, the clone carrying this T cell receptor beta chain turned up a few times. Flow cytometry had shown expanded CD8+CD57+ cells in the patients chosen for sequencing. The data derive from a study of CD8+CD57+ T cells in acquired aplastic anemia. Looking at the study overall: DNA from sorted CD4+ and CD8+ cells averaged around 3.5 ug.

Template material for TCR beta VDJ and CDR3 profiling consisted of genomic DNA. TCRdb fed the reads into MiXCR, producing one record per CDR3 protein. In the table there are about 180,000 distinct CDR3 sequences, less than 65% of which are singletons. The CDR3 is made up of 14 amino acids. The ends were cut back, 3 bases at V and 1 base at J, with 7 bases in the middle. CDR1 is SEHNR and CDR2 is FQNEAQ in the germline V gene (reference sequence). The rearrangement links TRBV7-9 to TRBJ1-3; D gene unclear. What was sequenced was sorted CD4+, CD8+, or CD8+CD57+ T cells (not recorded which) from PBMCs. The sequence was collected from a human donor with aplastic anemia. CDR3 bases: TGTGCCAGCAGCTTGTTAGGGTCTGGAAACACCATATATTTT. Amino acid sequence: CASSLLGSGNTIYF.